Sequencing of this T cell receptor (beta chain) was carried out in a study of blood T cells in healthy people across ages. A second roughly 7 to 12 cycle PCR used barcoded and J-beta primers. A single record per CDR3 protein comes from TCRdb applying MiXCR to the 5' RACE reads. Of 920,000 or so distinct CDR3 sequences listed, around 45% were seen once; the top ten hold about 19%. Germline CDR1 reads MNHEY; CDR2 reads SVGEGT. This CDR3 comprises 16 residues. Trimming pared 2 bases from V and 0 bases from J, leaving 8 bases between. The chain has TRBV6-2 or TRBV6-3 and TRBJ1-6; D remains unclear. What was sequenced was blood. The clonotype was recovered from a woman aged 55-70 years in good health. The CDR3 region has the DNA TGTGCCAGCAGTTACGACCGTGGCTCCTATAATTCACCCCTCCACTTT. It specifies CASSYDRGSYNSPLHF.